Sequencing of this T cell receptor (beta chain) was carried out in a study of T cell repertoires and HLA-DP antigens. Study summary: CD4+ T cells were cocultured with HeLa cells expressing HLA-DP. Donors were two male and one female, aged 18-to-29 to 60-to-69. Alloantigens: one with one groove difference and one with approximately ten differences versus self.

This clone was seen once. Its antigen is not identified. The CDR3 length is 17 residues. The V gene lost 1 base and the J gene lost 0 bases, with 11 bases spanning the gap. In germline, CDR1 is SGHRS, CDR2 YFSETQ. Pre-culture CD4+ samples were sequenced deeply, targeting around 200,000 T cell genomes. Clones were sequenced by immunoSEQ multiplex PCR, and TCRdb holds only the in-frame ones, with some missing. The table records approximately 73,000 clones, roughly 75% of them present only once. The TCR originated in a man aged 55 to 70 in good health and CMV-seronegative. The rearrangement joins TRBV5-1 to TRBJ2-6; D gene unclear. Sequencing input: CD4+ T cells from PBMCs. The CDR3 here is CASSLSGSSSGANVLTF. DNA for the CDR3: TGCGCCAGCAGCTTGTCCGGCAGTTCCTCTGGGGCCAACGTCCTGACTTTC. Full variable domain (missing parts from reference TRBV5-1 and TRBJ2-6): KAGVTQTPRYLIKTRGQQVTLSCSPISGHRSVSWYQQTPGQGLQFLFEYFSETQRNKGNFPGRFSGRQFSNSRSEMNVSTLELGDSALYLCASSLSGSSSGANVLTFGAGSRLTVL.